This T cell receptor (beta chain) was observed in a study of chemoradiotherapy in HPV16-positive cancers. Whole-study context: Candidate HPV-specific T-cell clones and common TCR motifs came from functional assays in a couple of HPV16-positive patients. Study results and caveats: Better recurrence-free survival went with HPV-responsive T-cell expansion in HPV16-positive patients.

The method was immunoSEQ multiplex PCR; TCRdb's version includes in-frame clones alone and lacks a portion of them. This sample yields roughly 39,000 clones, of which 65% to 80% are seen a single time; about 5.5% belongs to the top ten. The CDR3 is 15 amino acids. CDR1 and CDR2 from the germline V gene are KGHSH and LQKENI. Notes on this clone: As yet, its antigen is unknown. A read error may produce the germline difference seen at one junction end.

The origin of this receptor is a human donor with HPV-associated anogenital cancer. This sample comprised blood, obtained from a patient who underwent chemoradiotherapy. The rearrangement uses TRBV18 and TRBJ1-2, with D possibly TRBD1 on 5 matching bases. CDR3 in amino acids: CASSPVRDAKYGYTF. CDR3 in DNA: TGTGCCAGCTCACCCGTCAGGGATGCTAAGTATGGCTACACCTTC.